This T cell receptor (beta chain) emerged from a study of cytomegalovirus exposure and HLA in healthy donors. Worth noting for this clone: The antigen is undetermined.

Study-level points and caveats: There were under 200 TCR beta chains listed as cytomegalovirus-associated. TCR beta V- and J-gene trimming, according to a later analysis, was linked to a missense DCLRE1C variant. Later analysis placed DRB1 highest and HLA-C lowest in TCR association rates, which differed by HLA locus.

Trimming took 2 bases from V and 2 from J; bases not matched to a gene: 2. This CDR3 contains 15 residues. Germline values: CDR1 SNHLY, CDR2 FYNNEI. The PCR made use of 60 Vbeta and 13 Jbeta primers. Some clones are missing from TCRdb's copy, which holds only in-frame ones; the method was immunoSEQ multiplex PCR. This sample carries 130,000 or so clones, with about 2.2% going to the ten biggest clones. The TCR originated in a woman aged 18-35 years in good health and CMV-seronegative. The V call is TRBV2, the J call TRBJ2-1, with 8 nucleotides matching TRBD2. The sequencing sample was made of PBMCs. The CDR3 region has the DNA TGTGCCAGCAGTGAAACAGCGGGAGCCTACAATGAGCAGTTCTTC. Translated, it gives CASSETAGAYNEQFF.